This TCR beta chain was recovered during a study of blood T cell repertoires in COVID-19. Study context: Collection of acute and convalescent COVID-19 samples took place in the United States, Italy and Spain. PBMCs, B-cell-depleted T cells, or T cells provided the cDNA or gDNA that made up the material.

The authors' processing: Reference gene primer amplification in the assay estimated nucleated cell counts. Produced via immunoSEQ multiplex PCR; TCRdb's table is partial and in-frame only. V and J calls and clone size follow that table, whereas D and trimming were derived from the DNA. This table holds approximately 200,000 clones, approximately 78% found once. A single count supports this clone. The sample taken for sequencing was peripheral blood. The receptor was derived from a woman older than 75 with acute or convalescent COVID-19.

The DNA of the CDR3 is TGTGCCACCAGCAGAGATCCCTGGACAGGGAATGGCTACACCTTC. As protein: CATSRDPWTGNGYTF. The chain has TRBV15 and TRBJ1-2; TRBD1 matches at 8 bases. CDR3 length: 15 residues. Losses at the gene ends were 0 bases for V and 6 bases for J; bases not matched to a gene: 6. Germline assignment: CDR1 LNHNV and CDR2 YYDKDF (reference sequence).